Listed below are T cell receptor beta chains from one sample, sequenced in a study of beta chain features in type 1 diabetes. Sequenced by immunoSEQ multiplex PCR; TCRdb stores in-frame clones only, minus some. The data show around 280,000 clones, approximately 8.1% seen once. The material sequenced was central memory CD4+ T cells from blood. The receptors were sampled from a woman between 18 and 29 years old in good health. Each CDR3 is given with its conserved first and last residue. The D gene is left open where the match is weak. Expanded clones are given a class, and other clones once, few, many or no size at all.

>TRBV15|NA|TRBJ1-2|NA
CATSAEGRFYGYTF
TGTGCCACCAGCGCGGAGGGACGGTTCTATGGCTACACCTTC
>TRBV5-1|NA|TRBJ2-7|NA
CASSLARTAGTGDYEQYF
TGCGCCAGCAGCTTGGCCAGAACGGCGGGTACAGGCGACTACGAGCAGTACTTC
>TRBV5-4|NA|TRBJ1-1|few
CASSLAVGGGSNTEAFF
TGTGCCAGCAGCTTGGCCGTCGGAGGGGGAAGCAACACTGAAGCTTTCTTT
>TRBV7-2|NA|TRBJ1-4|few
CASSSRDLATNEKLFF
TGTGCCAGCAGCAGCCGGGACCTAGCAACTAATGAAAAACTGTTTTTT
>TRBV5-1|NA|TRBJ2-5|NA
CASSLDPGETQYF
TGCGCCAGCAGCTTGGACCCTGGCGAGACCCAGTACTTC
>TRBV28|TRBD1|TRBJ1-6|NA
CASRGTAGLPYNSPLHF
TGTGCCAGCAGAGGGACAGCGGGATTACCGTACAATTCACCCCTCCACTTT
>TRBV29-1|NA|TRBJ1-1|NA
CSVRGTANTEAFF
TGCAGCGTGAGAGGGACGGCGAACACTGAAGCTTTCTTT
>TRBV28|NA|TRBJ2-1|many
CASSLAGYMGEQFF
TGTGCCAGCAGTTTAGCAGGGTACATGGGTGAGCAGTTCTTC
>TRBV28|TRBD1|TRBJ1-2|few
CASTSLDRGYGYTF
TGTGCCAGCACCTCCTTAGACAGGGGTTATGGCTACACCTTC
>TRBV2|TRBD1|TRBJ1-1|NA
CASRDRVGNTEAFF
TGTGCCAGCAGGGACAGGGTTGGGAACACTGAAGCTTTCTTT
>TRBV30|NA|TRBJ2-2|NA
CASTYQQGPGELFF
TGTGCCTCAACCTATCAACAGGGACCCGGGGAGCTGTTTTTT
>TRBV7-8|NA|TRBJ2-5|NA
CASSFRGARSETQYF
TGTGCCAGCAGCTTTCGGGGGGCTCGTTCGGAGACCCAGTACTTC
>TRBV9|TRBD2|TRBJ2-2|NA
CASSRAGLNTGELFF
TGTGCCAGCAGCCGAGCGGGGCTGAACACCGGGGAGCTGTTTTTT
>TRBV9|NA|TRBJ2-3|NA
CASSVGQGTDTQYF
TGTGCCAGCAGCGTAGGCCAGGGGACAGATACGCAGTATTTT
>TRBV2|NA|TRBJ1-4|NA
CASSATGEIEKLFF
TGTGCCAGCAGTGCGACAGGCGAGATTGAAAAACTGTTTTTT
>TRBV7-2|TRBD1|TRBJ2-7|NA
CASSPLRQGSLEKQYF
TGTGCCAGCAGCCCTCTCAGACAGGGCTCGTTGGAGAAACAGTACTTC
>TRBV5-1|TRBD1|TRBJ1-6|once
CASSPRSGGDSPLHF
TGCGCCAGCAGCCCCCGGTCAGGGGGGGATTCACCCCTCCACTTT
>TRBV4-2|NA|TRBJ1-5|few
CASSQDGDGSNQPQHF
TGTGCCAGCAGCCAAGATGGGGACGGTAGCAATCAGCCCCAGCATTTT
>TRBV20-1|TRBD1|TRBJ1-1|NA
CSATTGGGAFF
TGCAGTGCTACAACAGGGGGGGGAGCTTTCTTT
>TRBV29-1|TRBD1|TRBJ1-1|few
CSANRGNTEAFF
TGCAGCGCGAACAGGGGAAACACTGAAGCTTTCTTT
>TRBV13|NA|TRBJ1-3|NA
CASSSGSAGNTIYF
TGTGCCAGCAGCTCAGGGTCGGCTGGAAACACCATATATTTT
>TRBV29-1|NA|TRBJ2-3|few
CSVGTPSTDTQYF
TGCAGCGTAGGGACACCGTCCACAGATACGCAGTATTTT
>TRBV2|TRBD1|TRBJ2-2|many
CASGTAGELFF
TGTGCCAGCGGGACAGCCGGGGAGCTGTTTTTT
>TRBV23-1|NA|TRBJ2-1|many
CASSGPREATYNEQFF
TGCGCCAGCAGTGGACCGAGGGAGGCTACCTACAATGAGCAGTTCTTC
>TRBV30|NA|TRBJ1-2|few
CAWRGWDVYGYTF
TGTGCCTGGAGGGGGTGGGACGTCTATGGCTACACCTTC
>TRBV13|NA|TRBJ2-3|few
CASSLASGYLTDTQYF
TGTGCCAGCAGCTTAGCCTCGGGATATCTAACAGATACGCAGTATTTT
>TRBV9|NA|TRBJ2-5|NA
CASSAGEPETQYF
TGTGCCAGCAGCGCCGGGGAGCCGGAGACCCAGTACTTC
>TRBV19|NA|TRBJ1-5|few
CASSGGPALRPQHF
TGTGCCAGTTCGGGGGGCCCAGCCCTTCGGCCCCAGCATTTT
>TRBV4-2|NA|TRBJ2-1|few
CASSLIGKGEQFF
TGTGCCAGCAGCTTGATCGGGAAGGGAGAGCAGTTCTTC
>TRBV7-2|NA|TRBJ1-2|NA
CASSLVSGTGYGYTF
TGTGCCAGCAGCTTGGTGTCAGGGACTGGCTATGGCTACACCTTC
>TRBV7-2|NA|TRBJ2-5|NA
CASSLAFKETQYF
TGTGCCAGCAGCTTAGCTTTCAAAGAGACCCAGTACTTC
>TRBV19|NA|TRBJ1-1|NA
CASTTAPSMNTEAFF
TGTGCCAGTACCACGGCCCCGAGCATGAACACTGAAGCTTTCTTT
>TRBV7-2|NA|TRBJ1-1|NA
CASSLNAGERGTEAFF
TGTGCCAGCAGCTTGAACGCAGGGGAGAGAGGGACTGAAGCTTTCTTT
>TRBV11-2|NA|TRBJ2-7|few
CASSSGFSSYEQYF
TGTGCCAGCAGCTCAGGGTTCAGCTCCTACGAGCAGTACTTC
>TRBV10-3|TRBD2|TRBJ2-1|NA
CAISRGGDGNEQFF
TGTGCCATCAGTCGCGGGGGGGACGGGAATGAGCAGTTCTTC
>TRBV4-3|TRBD1|TRBJ2-7|many
CASADRDDRSYEQYF
TGCGCCAGCGCCGACAGGGACGACCGCTCCTACGAGCAGTACTTC
>TRBV7-2|TRBD2|TRBJ2-5|NA
CASSSLAGEGTQYF
TGTGCCAGCAGCTCACTAGCGGGGGAGGGGACCCAGTACTTC
>TRBV29-1|TRBD2|TRBJ2-3|few
CSVRGLAGVADTQYF
TGCAGCGTCCGTGGACTAGCGGGAGTGGCAGATACGCAGTATTTT
>TRBV7-2|NA|TRBJ1-6|few
CASSSNRNSPLHF
TGTGCCAGCAGCTCTAACAGGAATTCACCCCTCCACTTT
>TRBV6-6|NA|TRBJ1-2|many
CASSYEIGGRMGGYTF
TGTGCCAGCAGTTACGAGATCGGGGGGCGGATGGGCGGCTACACCTTC
>TRBV5-1|NA|TRBJ1-1|NA
CASSLSPGAANTEAFF
TGCGCCAGCAGCTTGTCGCCCGGGGCAGCGAACACTGAAGCTTTCTTT
>TRBV4-3|NA|TRBJ1-2|NA
CASSQGWGYGYTF
TGCGCCAGCAGCCAGGGCTGGGGCTATGGCTACACCTTC
>TRBV7-2|TRBD1|TRBJ1-4|few
CASNLLTGGAFGNEKLFF
TGTGCCAGCAACCTTTTGACAGGGGGCGCTTTTGGTAATGAAAAACTGTTTTTT
>TRBV5-1|NA|TRBJ2-7|many
CASSLEGGVSSYEQYF
TGCGCCAGCAGCTTGGAAGGCGGAGTGAGCTCCTACGAGCAGTACTTC
>TRBV11-3|TRBD2|TRBJ2-3|few
CASSRRTSLTTDTQYF
TGTGCCAGCAGCCGTCGGACTAGTTTGACCACAGATACGCAGTATTTT
>TRBV5-4|TRBD2|TRBJ2-3|NA
CASSSTSGSTDTQYF
TGTGCCAGCAGCTCGACTAGCGGGAGCACAGATACGCAGTATTTT
>TRBV29-1|NA|TRBJ2-1|few
CSVADNEQFF
TGCAGCGTTGCGGACAATGAGCAGTTCTTC